This TCR beta chain was identified during a study of T-cell reconstitution after alpha-beta-depleted transplantation in children. Study-level findings and limits: Newly produced T cells mostly accounted for T-cell counts and diversity one year post-transplant. It was surviving recipient T cells and thymic progenitors that gave some patients high TCRbeta diversity at day 60. Several hundred rapidly expanded clones from non-depleted graft cells reportedly supplied alpha-beta T cells about two months post-transplant.

The CDR3 sequence is 13 residues long. The germline CDR1 and CDR2 sequences are SQVTM and ANQGSEA. Losses at the gene ends were 4 bases for V and 3 bases for J; bases not matched to a gene: 5. Unique molecular identifiers were incorporated into the prepared TCRbeta library. Each CDR3 protein is one row after TCRdb ran MiXCR on the PCR reads. The sample holds about 600,000 distinct CDR3 sequences, approximately 13% seen once. This clonotype was seen repeatedly, ten times or more. Its antigen is currently unknown. The clonotype originates from a male patient younger than 18 who had a stem cell transplant for acute myeloid leukemia, so the T cells may come from the graft donor. Source: PBMCs, mostly from graft donor cells, taken 360 days after TCRalphabeta/CD19-depleted stem cell transplant. The chain carries TRBV29-1 and TRBJ2-5; 7 bases are a match to TRBD1. For the CDR3, the DNA is TGCAGCGTTGGACAGGGAAGAAAAGAGACCCAGTACTTC. The encoded protein is CSVGQGRKETQYF.